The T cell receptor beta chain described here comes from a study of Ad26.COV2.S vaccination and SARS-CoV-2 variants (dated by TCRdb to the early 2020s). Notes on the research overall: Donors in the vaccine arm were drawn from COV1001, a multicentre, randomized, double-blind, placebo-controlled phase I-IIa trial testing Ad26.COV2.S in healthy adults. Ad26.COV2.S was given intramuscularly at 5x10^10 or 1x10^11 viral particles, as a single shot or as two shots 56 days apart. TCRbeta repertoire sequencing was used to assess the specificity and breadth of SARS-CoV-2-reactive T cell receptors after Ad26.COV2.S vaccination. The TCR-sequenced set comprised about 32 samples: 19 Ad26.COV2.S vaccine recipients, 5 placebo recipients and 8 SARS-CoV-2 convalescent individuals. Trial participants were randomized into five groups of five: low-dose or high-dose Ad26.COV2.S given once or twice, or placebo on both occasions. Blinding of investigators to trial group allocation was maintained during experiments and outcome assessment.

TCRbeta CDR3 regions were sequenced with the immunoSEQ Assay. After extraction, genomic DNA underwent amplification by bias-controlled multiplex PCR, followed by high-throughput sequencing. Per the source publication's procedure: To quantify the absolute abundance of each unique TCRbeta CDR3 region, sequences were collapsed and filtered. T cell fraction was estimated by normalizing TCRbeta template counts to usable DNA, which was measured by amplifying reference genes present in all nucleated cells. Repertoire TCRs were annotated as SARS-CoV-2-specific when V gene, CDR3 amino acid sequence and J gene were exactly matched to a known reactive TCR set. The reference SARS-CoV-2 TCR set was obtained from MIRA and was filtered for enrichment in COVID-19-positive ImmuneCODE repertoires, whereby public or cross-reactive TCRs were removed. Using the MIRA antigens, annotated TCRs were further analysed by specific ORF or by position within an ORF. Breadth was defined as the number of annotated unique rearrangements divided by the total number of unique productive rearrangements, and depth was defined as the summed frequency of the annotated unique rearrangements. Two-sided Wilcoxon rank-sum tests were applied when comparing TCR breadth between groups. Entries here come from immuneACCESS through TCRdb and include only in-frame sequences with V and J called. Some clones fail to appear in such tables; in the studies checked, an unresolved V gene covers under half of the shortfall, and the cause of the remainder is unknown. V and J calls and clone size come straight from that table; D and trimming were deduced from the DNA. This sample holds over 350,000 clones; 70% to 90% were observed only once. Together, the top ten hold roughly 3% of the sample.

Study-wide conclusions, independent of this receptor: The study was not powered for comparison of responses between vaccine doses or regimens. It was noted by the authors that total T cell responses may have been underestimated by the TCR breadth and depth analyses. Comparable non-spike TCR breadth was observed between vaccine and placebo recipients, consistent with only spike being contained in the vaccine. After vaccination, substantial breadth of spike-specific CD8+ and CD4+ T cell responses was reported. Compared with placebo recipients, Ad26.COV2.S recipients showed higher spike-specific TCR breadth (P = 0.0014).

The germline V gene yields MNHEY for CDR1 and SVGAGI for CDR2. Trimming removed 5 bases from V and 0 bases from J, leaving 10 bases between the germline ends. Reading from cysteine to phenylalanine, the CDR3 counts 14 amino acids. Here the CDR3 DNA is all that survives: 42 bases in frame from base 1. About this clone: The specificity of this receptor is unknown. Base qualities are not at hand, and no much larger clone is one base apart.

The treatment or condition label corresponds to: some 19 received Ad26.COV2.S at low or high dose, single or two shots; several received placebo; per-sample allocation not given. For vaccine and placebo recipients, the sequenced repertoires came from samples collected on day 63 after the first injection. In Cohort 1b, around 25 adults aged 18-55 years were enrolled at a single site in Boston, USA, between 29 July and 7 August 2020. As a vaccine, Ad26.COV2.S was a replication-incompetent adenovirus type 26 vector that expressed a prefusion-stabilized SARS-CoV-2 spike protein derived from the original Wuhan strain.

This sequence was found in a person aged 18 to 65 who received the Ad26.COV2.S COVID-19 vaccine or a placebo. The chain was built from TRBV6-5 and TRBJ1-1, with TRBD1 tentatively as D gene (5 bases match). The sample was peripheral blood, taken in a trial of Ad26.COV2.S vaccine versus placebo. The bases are TGTGCCAGCAGTCCGACAGTACTGAACACTGAAGCTTTCTTT. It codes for CASSPTVLNTEAFF.